This is a list of T cell receptor beta chains from one sample in a study of blood T cells in healthy people across ages. MiXCR was run by TCRdb on the 5' RACE reads, yielding one entry per CDR3 protein. The sample holds hundreds of thousands of distinct CDR3 sequences, more than 25% seen once. The source material was blood. The receptors derive from a woman of 80 years or more in good health. The CDR3 runs from the conserved cysteine through the conserved F or W. D genes are given only for firm matches. Part of the rows lack a size; the others show once, few, many or a class for expanded clones.

d_gene	v_gene	j_gene	abundance	CDR3nt	CDR3aa
.	TRBV7-9	TRBJ2-5	.	TGTGCCAGCAGCTTAAATTGGGATGAGCAGTACTTC	CASSLNWDEQYF
.	TRBV7-9	TRBJ2-1	.	TGTGCCAGCAGCGCCCCAAGTAGCCATGAGCAGTTCTTC	CASSAPSSHEQFF
.	TRBV20-1	TRBJ2-1	many	TGCAGTGCTAGAAGGACAGTGGATGAGCAGTTCTTC	CSARRTVDEQFF
TRBD1	TRBV29-1	TRBJ1-2	many	TGCAGCGTTGAAACGAGACAGGGGTCCCTTGGGCGCGGCTACACCTTC	CSVETRQGSLGRGYTF
.	TRBV5-1	TRBJ2-2	few	TGCGCCAGCAGTAGTACGAGAGGTCGCGCCGGGGAGCTGTTTTTT	CASSSTRGRAGELFF
TRBD1	TRBV7-2	TRBJ1-2	.	TGTGCCAGCAGCTCCCAGACAGGGGGAGAAGGCCACACCTTC	CASSSQTGGEGHTF
.	TRBV6-5	TRBJ1-2	few	TGTGCCAGCAGTTATGGGCAGTCGAACTATGGCTGCACCTTC	CASSYGQSNYGCTF
TRBD1	TRBV7-2	TRBJ2-1	many	TGTGCCAGCAGCACCCGGACAGGGTTCAATGAGCAGTTCTTC	CASSTRTGFNEQFF
.	TRBV20-1	TRBJ2-1	many	TGCAGTGCTAGAGCCGGGGGACGCATGCTCTACAATGAGCAGTTCTTC	CSARAGGRMLYNEQFF
TRBD1	TRBV15	TRBJ1-2	many	TGTGCCACCAGCGGGTTACGGACAGGGGACGGCTACACCTTC	CATSGLRTGDGYTF
.	TRBV21-1	TRBJ2-7	.	TGTGCCAGCAGCAAAGTGATGCAGGGTTCCTACAATGAGCAGTACTTC	CASSKVMQGSYNEQYF
.	TRBV7-9	TRBJ1-5	.	TGTGCCAGCACCCCAAGGGGGGGAGGGAGTCAGCCCCAGCATTTT	CASTPRGGGSQPQHF
.	TRBV25-1	TRBJ1-2	many	TGTGCCAGCAGGGGACCAGTGGGCTATGGCTACACCTTC	CASRGPVGYGYTF
TRBD1	TRBV19	TRBJ2-6	few	TGTGCCAGTAGAACCGGGACAGGGAGCTCTGGGGCCAACGTCCTGACTTTC	CASRTGTGSSGANVLTF
.	TRBV27	TRBJ1-4	.	TGTGCCAGCAGATCGAAACAGGCAACTAATGAAAAACTGTTTTTT	CASRSKQATNEKLFF
.	TRBV27	TRBJ2-5	.	TGTGCCAGCAGCGGTGGGGCAGGGACTTACAATGAGCAGTACTTC	CASSGGAGTYNEQYF
TRBD2	TRBV5-1	TRBJ2-1	.	TGCGCCAGCAGCTTGGGTAGCGGGTCGGTCAATGAGCAGTTCTTC	CASSLGSGSVNEQFF
.	TRBV3-1	TRBJ2-7	.	TGTGCCAGCAGCCAAGACAATGGCGAGCAGTACTTC	CASSQDNGEQYF
.	TRBV5-1	TRBJ2-3	many	TGCGCCAGCAGCACGAGACTAGGGGATACGCAGTATTTT	CASSTRLGDTQYF
.	TRBV6-6	TRBJ1-2	many	TGTGCCAGCACTCCCTACCAATCGCGTAACTATGGCTACACCTTC	CASTPYQSRNYGYTF
.	TRBV11-2	TRBJ2-3	.	TGTGCCAGCAGTTATAACCGGGACCCTTTCGATACGCAGTATTTT	CASSYNRDPFDTQYF
.	TRBV24-1	TRBJ2-1	few	TGTGCCACCAGTGATTTACAGGGTCGATGGGATGAGCAGTTCTTC	CATSDLQGRWDEQFF
TRBD2	TRBV7-8	TRBJ2-1	.	TGTGCCAGCAGCTCCGTAGCGGGGGCGGCCATTGAGCAGTTCTTC	CASSSVAGAAIEQFF
.	TRBV7-8	TRBJ1-1	many	TGTGCCAGCAGCTTTACAGCTAGGAACACTGAAGCTTTCTTT	CASSFTARNTEAFF
TRBD1	TRBV15	TRBJ2-7	.	TGCGCCACCAGCAGAGACTTGCCGGGACAGGGCTGCGAGCAGTACTTC	CATSRDLPGQGCEQYF
TRBD1	TRBV12-3/TRBV12-4	TRBJ2-4	once	TGTGCCAGCAGCCGGGGACAGGGGAAAAACACTCGGTACTTC	CASSRGQGKNTRYF
.	TRBV2	TRBJ2-3	many	TGTGCCAGCACTGGGGGCCGAGTAGCAGATACGCAGTATTTT	CASTGGRVADTQYF